This section outlines one TCR beta chain sequence together with its context. What it binds is unknown. Cycle 7 day 1, cycle 4 day 1, and baseline were the timepoints at which blood was sampled. The data were produced by immunoSEQ multiplex PCR, yet TCRdb's version contains in-frame clones alone and is incomplete. The sample contains around 65,000 clones, approximately 91% of which appear only once. The data were taken from a study of OX40 agonist ivuxolimab in advanced cancers. As for the study in general: Every 2 weeks, ivuxolimab was infused into the patients intravenously at between 0.01 and 10 mg/kg.

Notes on the study in general: With doses of 0.1 to 3.0 mg/kg, CD4+ and CD8+ blood T cells had undergone clonal expansion by week 6. Individuals who were partial responders at 0.1-3.0 mg/kg had clonal expansion that ranked among the lowest.

The sample here was CD4+ or CD8+ T cells sorted from blood, taken in a trial of the OX40 agonist ivuxolimab. The receptor was derived from an adult with an advanced solid tumor such as melanoma, head and neck, liver or kidney cancer.

The CDR3 here is CASSWRTGNEQFF. The CDR3 DNA reads TGTGCCAGCAGTTGGAGGACAGGGAATGAGCAGTTCTTC. The chain links TRBV27 to TRBJ2-1; 8 positions match TRBD1. The CDR3 totals 13 residues. With V trimmed by 4 bases and J by 7 bases, 3 bases remained unmatched. In germline, CDR1 is MNHEY, CDR2 SMNVEV (reference sequence).